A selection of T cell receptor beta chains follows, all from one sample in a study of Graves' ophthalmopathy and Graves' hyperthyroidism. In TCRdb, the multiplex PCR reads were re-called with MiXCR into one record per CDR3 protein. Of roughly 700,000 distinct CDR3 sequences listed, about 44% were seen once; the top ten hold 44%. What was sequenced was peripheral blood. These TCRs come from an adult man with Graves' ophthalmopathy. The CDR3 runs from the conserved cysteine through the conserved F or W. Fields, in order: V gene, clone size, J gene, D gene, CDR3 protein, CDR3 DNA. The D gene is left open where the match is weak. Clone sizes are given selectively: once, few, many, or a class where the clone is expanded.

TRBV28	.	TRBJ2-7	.	CASSSFLYEQYF	TGTGCCAGCAGTTCCTTCCTTTACGAGCAGTACTTC
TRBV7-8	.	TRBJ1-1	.	CASSQRAALTLPAFF	TGTGCCAGCAGCCAAAGGGCAGCCCTCACCCTCCCGGCTTTCTTT
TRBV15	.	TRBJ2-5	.	CATSKIGAGLDRETQYF	TGTGCCACCAGCAAAATTGGGGCGGGTTTGGATCGAGAGACCCAGTACTTC
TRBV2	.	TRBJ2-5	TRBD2	CASSGTSGGAEETQYF	TGTGCCAGCAGTGGGACTAGCGGGGGGGCCGAGGAGACCCAGTACTTC
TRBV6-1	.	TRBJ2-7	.	CASRAGSREQYF	TGTGCCAGCAGGGCAGGGAGCCGCGAGCAGTACTTC
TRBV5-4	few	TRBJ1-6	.	CASSFGNSYNSPLHF	TGTGCCAGCAGCTTCGGCAACTCCTATAATTCACCCCTCCACTTT
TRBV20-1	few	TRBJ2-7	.	CSARDAGRNYEQYF	TGCAGTGCTAGGGACGCGGGACGAAACTACGAGCAGTACTTC
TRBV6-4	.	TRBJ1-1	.	CASSEGSGTDISEAFF	TGTGCCAGCAGTGAGGGATCCGGGACGGACATATCTGAAGCTTTCTTT
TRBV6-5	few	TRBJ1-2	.	CASKGVLDYGYTF	TGTGCCAGCAAGGGGGTCTTGGACTATGGCTACACCTTC
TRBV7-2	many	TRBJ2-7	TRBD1	CASSADRVYEQYF	TGTGCCAGCAGCGCCGACAGGGTCTACGAGCAGTACTTC
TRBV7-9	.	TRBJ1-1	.	CASSRGFLVNTEAFF	TGTGCCAGCAGCCGGGGCTTCCTGGTGAACACTGAAGCTTTCTTT
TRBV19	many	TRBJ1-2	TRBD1	CASSITRDRAASYGYTF	TGTGCCAGTAGCATCACCCGGGACAGGGCTGCCAGCTATGGCTACACCTTC
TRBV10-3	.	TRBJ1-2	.	CAISGTGGRGYTF	TGTGCCATCAGTGGGACGGGGGGTCGAGGCTACACCTTC
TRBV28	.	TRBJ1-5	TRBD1	CASKTGVIQPQHF	TGTGCCAGCAAGACAGGGGTAATTCAGCCCCAGCATTTT
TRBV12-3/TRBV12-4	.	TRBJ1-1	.	CASSFSLGDEAFF	TGTGCCAGCAGTTTTTCCTTAGGGGACGAAGCTTTCTTT
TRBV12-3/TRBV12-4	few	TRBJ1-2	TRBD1	CASRDTGGYGYTF	TGTGCCAGCAGAGACACAGGGGGCTATGGCTACACCTTC
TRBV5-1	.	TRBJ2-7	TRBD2	CASSLGTSAYYEQYF	TGCGCCAGCAGCTTGGGGACTAGCGCGTACTACGAGCAGTACTTC
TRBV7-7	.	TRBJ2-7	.	CARDHGGYYEQYF	TGTGCTAGAGATCATGGCGGTTACTACGAGCAGTACTTC
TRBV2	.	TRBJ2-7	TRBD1	CASRPATGGYEQYF	TGTGCCAGCAGACCTGCGACAGGGGGCTACGAGCAGTACTTC
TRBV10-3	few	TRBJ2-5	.	CASSNEGRETQYF	TGTGCCAGCAGCAACGAGGGGCGGGAGACCCAGTACTTC
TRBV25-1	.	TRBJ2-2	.	CASSARDHNGNTGELFF	TGTGCCAGCAGTGCTAGAGATCATAACGGAAACACCGGGGAGCTGTTTTTT
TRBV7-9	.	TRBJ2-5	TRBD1	CASRDRGLLETQYF	TGTGCCAGTAGAGACAGGGGGCTTCTGGAGACCCAGTACTTC
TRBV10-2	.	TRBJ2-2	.	CASSPLVNTGELFF	TGTGCCAGCAGCCCTCTAGTGAACACCGGGGAGCTGTTTTTT
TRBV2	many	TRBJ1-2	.	CASIKGGLAYGYTF	TGTGCCAGCATCAAGGGAGGATTAGCTTATGGCTACACCTTC
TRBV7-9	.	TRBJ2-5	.	CASSLMGGTQETQYF	TGTGCCAGCAGCTTAATGGGAGGAACTCAAGAGACCCAGTACTTC
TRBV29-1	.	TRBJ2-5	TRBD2	CSVGLAGGVGQTQYF	TGCAGCGTGGGACTAGCGGGAGGGGTGGGGCAGACCCAGTACTTC
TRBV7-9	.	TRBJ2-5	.	CASSLLEPPWTQYF	TGTGCCAGCAGTTTATTGGAACCGCCTTGGACCCAGTACTTC
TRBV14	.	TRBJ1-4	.	CASSQVRGAGVEKLFF	TGTGCCAGCAGCCAAGTTCGGGGGGCAGGAGTTGAAAAACTGTTTTTT
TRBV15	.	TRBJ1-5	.	CATSRGSGRNYEHF	TGTGCCACCAGCAGAGGAAGCGGGAGGAATTACGAGCATTTT
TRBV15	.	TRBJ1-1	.	CATSRDQGNNAFF	TGTGCCACCAGCAGAGATCAGGGTAATAATGCTTTCTTT
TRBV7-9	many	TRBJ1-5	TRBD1	CASSQQGNSNQPQHF	TGTGCCAGCAGCCAACAGGGGAATAGCAATCAGCCCCAGCATTTT
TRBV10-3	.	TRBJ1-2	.	CAMGKDTNYGYTF	TGTGCCATGGGAAAGGACACGAACTATGGCTACACCTTC
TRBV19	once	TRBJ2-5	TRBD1	CASTRTGRRQPQYF	TGTGCCAGTACCCGGACAGGGAGGAGGCAGCCCCAGTACTTC
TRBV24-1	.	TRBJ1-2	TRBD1	CASSAGTGPVYGYTF	TGTGCCAGCAGTGCCGGGACAGGGCCTGTCTATGGCTACACCTTC
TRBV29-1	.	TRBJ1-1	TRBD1	CSVDGQGGTNTEAFF	TGCAGCGTTGACGGACAGGGTGGGACGAACACTGAAGCTTTCTTT
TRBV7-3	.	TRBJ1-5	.	CASSSTSDTQHF	TGTGCCAGCAGCTCAACTTCAGATACGCAGCATTTT
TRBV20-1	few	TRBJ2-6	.	CSAGDYGQYSGANVLTF	TGCAGTGCTGGGGATTATGGACAGTACTCTGGGGCCAACGTCCTGACTTTC
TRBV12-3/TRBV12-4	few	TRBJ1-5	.	CASSLRDLSNQPQHF	TGTGCCAGCAGCTTGAGGGACCTTAGCAATCAGCCCCAGCATTTT
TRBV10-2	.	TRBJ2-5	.	CASSPMGRETQYF	TGTGCCAGCTCCCCAATGGGGCGAGAGACCCAGTACTTC
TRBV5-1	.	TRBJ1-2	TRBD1	CASSSLTGAYGYTF	TGCGCCAGCAGCTCATTGACAGGGGCCTATGGCTACACCTTC
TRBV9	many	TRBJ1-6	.	CASSSRQSSYNSPLHF	TGTGCCAGCAGCTCCCGACAGAGCTCCTATAATTCACCCCTCCACTTT
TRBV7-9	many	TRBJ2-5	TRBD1	CASSSAGQGIQETQYF	TGTGCCAGCAGCTCAGCGGGACAGGGGATCCAAGAGACCCAGTACTTC
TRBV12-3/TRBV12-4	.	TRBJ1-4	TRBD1	CASTQDRGLATNEKLFF	TGTGCCAGCACCCAGGACAGGGGCCTAGCAACTAATGAAAAACTGTTTTTT
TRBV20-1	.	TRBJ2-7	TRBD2	CSARLPGLAVMGQYF	TGCAGTGCTAGATTGCCGGGACTAGCTGTGATGGGGCAGTACTTC
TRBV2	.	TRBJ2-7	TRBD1	CASSTGTGGTYEQYF	TGTGCCAGCTCAACTGGGACAGGGGGGACCTACGAGCAGTACTTC
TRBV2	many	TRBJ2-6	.	CASSPPGRLSGANVLTF	TGTGCCAGCAGTCCGCCGGGACGTCTCTCTGGGGCCAACGTCCTGACTTTC
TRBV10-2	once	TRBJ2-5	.	CASSGVGAEETQYF	TGCGCCAGCAGTGGAGTAGGGGCGGAAGAGACCCAGTACTTC
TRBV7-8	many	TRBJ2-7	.	CASSLVTGSNEQYF	TGTGCCAGCAGCTTAGTTACAGGGAGTAACGAGCAGTACTTC